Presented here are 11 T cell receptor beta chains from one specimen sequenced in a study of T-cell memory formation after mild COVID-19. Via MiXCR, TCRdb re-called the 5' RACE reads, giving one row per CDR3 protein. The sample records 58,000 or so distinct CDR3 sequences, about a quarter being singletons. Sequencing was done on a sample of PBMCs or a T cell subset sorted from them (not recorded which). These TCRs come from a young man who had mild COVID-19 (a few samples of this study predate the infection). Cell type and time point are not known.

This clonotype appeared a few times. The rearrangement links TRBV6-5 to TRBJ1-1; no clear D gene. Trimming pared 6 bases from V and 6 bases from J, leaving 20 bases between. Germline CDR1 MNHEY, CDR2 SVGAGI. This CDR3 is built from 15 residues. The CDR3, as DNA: TGTGCCAGCAGGAACCCCGGGCACCTGGGATCTGAAGCTTTCTTT. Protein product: CASRNPGHLGSEAFF.

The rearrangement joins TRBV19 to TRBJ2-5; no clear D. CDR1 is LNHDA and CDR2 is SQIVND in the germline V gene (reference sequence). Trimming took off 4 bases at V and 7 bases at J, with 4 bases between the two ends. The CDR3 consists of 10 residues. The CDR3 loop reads CASSRGTQYF. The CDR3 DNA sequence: TGTGCCAGTAGTAGGGGGACCCAGTACTTC.

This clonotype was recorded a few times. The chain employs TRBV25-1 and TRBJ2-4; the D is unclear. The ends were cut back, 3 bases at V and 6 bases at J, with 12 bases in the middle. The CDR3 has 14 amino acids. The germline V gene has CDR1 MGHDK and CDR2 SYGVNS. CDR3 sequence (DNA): TGTGCCAGCAGTGACGACCTCACCACAAACATTCAGTACTTC. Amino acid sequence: CASSDDLTTNIQYF.

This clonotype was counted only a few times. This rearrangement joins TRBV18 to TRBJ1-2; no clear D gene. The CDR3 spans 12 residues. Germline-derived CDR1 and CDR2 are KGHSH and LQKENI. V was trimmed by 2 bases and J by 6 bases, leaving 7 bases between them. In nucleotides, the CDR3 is TGTGCCAGCTCACCATCCGGTGATGGCTACACCTTC. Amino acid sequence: CASSPSGDGYTF. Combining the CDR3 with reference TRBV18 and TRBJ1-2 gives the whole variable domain NAGVMQNPRHLVRRRGQEARLRCSPMKGHSHVYWYRQLPEEGLKFMVYLQKENIIDESGMPKERFSAEFPKEGPSILRIQQVVRGDSAAYFCASSPSGDGYTFGSGTRLTVV.

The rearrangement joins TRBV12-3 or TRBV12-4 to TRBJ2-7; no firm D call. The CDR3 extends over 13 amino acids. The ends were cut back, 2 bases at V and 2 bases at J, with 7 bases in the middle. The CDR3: CASSLSGPYEQYF. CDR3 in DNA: TGTGCCAGCAGTTTATCAGGTCCCTACGAGCAGTACTTC.

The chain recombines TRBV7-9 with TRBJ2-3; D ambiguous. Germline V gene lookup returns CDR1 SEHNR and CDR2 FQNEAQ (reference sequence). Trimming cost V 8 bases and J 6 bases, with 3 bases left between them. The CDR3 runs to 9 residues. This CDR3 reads CASGDTQYF. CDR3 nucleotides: TGTGCCAGCGGGGATACGCAGTATTTT.

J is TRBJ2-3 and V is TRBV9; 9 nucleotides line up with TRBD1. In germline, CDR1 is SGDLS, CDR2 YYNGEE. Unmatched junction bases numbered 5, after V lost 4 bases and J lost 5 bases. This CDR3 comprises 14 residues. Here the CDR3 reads CASSKGQGQDTQYF. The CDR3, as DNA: TGTGCCAGCAGCAAGGGACAGGGACAAGATACGCAGTATTTT.

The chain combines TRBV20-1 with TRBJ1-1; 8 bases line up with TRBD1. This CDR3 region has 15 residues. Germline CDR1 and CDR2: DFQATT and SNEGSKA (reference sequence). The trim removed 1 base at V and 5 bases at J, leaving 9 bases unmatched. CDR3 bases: TGCAGTGCTAGAGCCCGGACAGGGTTGCGAACTGAAGCTTTCTTT. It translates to CSARARTGLRTEAFF.

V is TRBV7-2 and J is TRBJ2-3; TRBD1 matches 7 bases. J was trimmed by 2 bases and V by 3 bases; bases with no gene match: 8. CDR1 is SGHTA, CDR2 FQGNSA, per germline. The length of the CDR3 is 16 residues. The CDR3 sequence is CASSFTGTAYTDTQYF. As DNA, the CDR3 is TGTGCCAGCAGCTTTACCGGGACAGCGTACACAGATACGCAGTATTTT.

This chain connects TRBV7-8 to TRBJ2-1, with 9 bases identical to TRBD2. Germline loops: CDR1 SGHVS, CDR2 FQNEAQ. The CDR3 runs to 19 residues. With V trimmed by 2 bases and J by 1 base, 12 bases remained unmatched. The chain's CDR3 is CASSLPRLAGRHSYNEQFF. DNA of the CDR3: TGTGCCAGCAGCTTACCTCGGCTAGCGGGGAGACATTCCTACAATGAGCAGTTCTTC.

The DNA for the CDR3 is TGTGCCAGCAGCTTGGCCGGAGGGACAGTATCCTACGAGCAGTACGTC. It is translated as CASSLAGGTVSYEQYV. The V gene is TRBV5-5, the J gene TRBJ2-7; maybe TRBD1 (7 bases). Germline CDR1 and CDR2: SGHKS and YYEKEE (reference sequence). Between the trimmed V and J ends, which lost 0 bases and 1 base, there was a span of 14 bases. The CDR3 runs to 16 residues.